This T cell receptor beta chain originates from a study of CD8+ T cells in alopecia areata. Study-wide background: Those patients who were treated received oral tofacitinib, which was given at 5 to 10 mg twice daily for moderate-to-severe alopecia areata.

This CDR3 region has 13 residues. Trimming stripped 2 bases from V and 2 bases from J, with 10 bases between. From germline, CDR1 is GTSNPN and CDR2 SVGIG (reference sequence). After isolation, RNA underwent reverse transcription to generate cDNA as the sequencing template. Sequencing used immunoSEQ multiplex PCR; TCRdb keeps in-frame clones, though not all of them. The sample shows some 110,000 clones, less than 45% of them seen only once. Overall study results and limits: Elevated clonality characterized lesional scalp relative to normal scalp, particularly in alopecia totalis/universalis. Scalp sample sequencing also detects resident alphabeta T cells of normal skin.

From alopecia areata patients, lesional scalp punch biopsies and peripheral blood were collected. This clone was picked up a small number of times. The antigen remains undetermined. The specimen sequenced was CD4+ T cells sorted from blood. The J gene is TRBJ2-7, the V gene TRBV30, with D perhaps TRBD1 or TRBD2 (5 bases each). The sequence came from a human donor with alopecia areata. The CDR3, as DNA: TGTGCCTGGAGTCCCGGGACCCCCTACGAGCAGTACTTC. It is translated as CAWSPGTPYEQYF. Complete variable domain (other parts from reference TRBV30 and TRBJ2-7): SQTIHQWPATLVQPVGSPLSLECTVEGTSNPNLYWYRQAAGRGLQLLFYSVGIGQISSEVPQNLSASRPQDRQFILSSKKLLLSDSGFYLCAWSPGTPYEQYFGPGTRLTVT.